Each of the 29 T cell receptor beta chains below was sequenced from the same sample in a study of T cells in localized non-small cell lung cancer. Produced via immunoSEQ multiplex PCR; TCRdb's table is partial and in-frame only. The table records some 53,000 clones, more than 80% of them present only once. The sample was peripheral blood, taken before any cancer treatment. The source of these receptors is a male donor aged 60 or older with stage III squamous cell lung carcinoma.

The rearrangement links TRBV18 to TRBJ2-7, with TRBD1 matching over 10 bases. J was trimmed by 6 bases and V by 3 bases; bases with no gene match: 5. This CDR3 has 14 residues. The V gene's germline CDR1 is KGHSH and CDR2 LQKENI. The CDR3: CASSPGQGRVEQYF. The CDR3 bases are TGTGCCAGCTCACCGGGACAGGGGAGAGTCGAGCAGTACTTC.

CDR3 sequence (DNA): TGTGCCAGCAGCTTGCAGGGTACCGGAGGCTACGAGCAGTACTTC. Its translation is CASSLQGTGGYEQYF. The V and J genes are TRBV5-8 and TRBJ2-7; D tentatively fits TRBD1 or TRBD2 (5 bases each). V lost 1 base, J lost 3 bases, and 14 bases lay in between. CDR3 length: 15 amino acids. The germline V gene has CDR1 SGHTS and CDR2 YDEGEE.

This clone showed up just once. The chain has TRBV7-6 and TRBJ2-3; 9 nucleotides line up with TRBD1. The trim removed 4 bases at V and 1 base at J, leaving 12 bases unmatched. CDR1 and CDR2 (germline): SGHVS, FNYEAQ. CDR3 length: 18 residues. CDR3: CASSYNTGTGFGTDTQYF. In nucleotides, the CDR3 is TGTGCCAGCAGCTACAATACCGGGACAGGGTTCGGCACAGATACGCAGTATTTT.

The V call is TRBV28, the J call TRBJ1-1; TRBD1 might be the D (6 bases). Germline V gene sequence: CDR1 MDHEN, CDR2 SYDVKM. Trimming removed 6 bases from V and 10 bases from J, with 24 bases in between. The CDR3 covers 15 residues. The CDR3 region has the DNA TGTGCCAGCAGGGGGGTCAGAGGGGGAGGGGCTGTAGCTTTCTTT. Protein: CASRGVRGGGAVAFF.

V gene TRBV9 combines with J gene TRBJ2-2; perhaps TRBD1 as D (7 bases). Deletions cut 0 bases from V and 3 bases from J, with 18 bases between. Germline values: CDR1 SGDLS, CDR2 YYNGEE. The CDR3 contains 18 residues. CDR3: CASSVGGGGGGDTGELFF. The DNA for the CDR3 is TGTGCCAGCAGCGTAGGTGGGGGTGGAGGGGGCGACACCGGGGAGCTGTTTTTT.

The V and J genes are TRBV5-1 and TRBJ2-1; TRBD1 matches 10 bases. Germline CDR1 SGHRS, CDR2 YFSETQ. Losses at the gene ends were 4 bases for V and 9 bases for J; bases not matched to a gene: 4. The CDR3 is 13 residues long. The CDR3 region has the DNA TGCGCCAGCAGCAGGGACAGGGGAGGTGAGCAGTTCTTC. It is translated as CASSRDRGGEQFF.

The rearrangement uses TRBV27 and TRBJ2-7, with D unresolved. CDR3 length equals 17 residues. The germline gives CDR1 MNHEY, CDR2 SMNVEV (reference sequence). V gave up 6 bases and J gave up 5 bases, with 26 bases separating them. The DNA of the CDR3 is TGTGCCAGCAGCCGAGCCCCTGGACGGGCCCCCGTTCACGAGCAGTACTTC. This gives the protein CASSRAPGRAPVHEQYF.

This sequence joins TRBV19 and TRBJ2-5; D is perhaps TRBD2 (6 bases). V was clipped by 0 bases and J by 2 bases, with 13 bases between them. CDR1 is LNHDA, CDR2 SQIVND, per germline (reference sequence). CDR3 length: 16 residues. CDR3 amino acids: CASSIDIGGFQETQYF. Written as DNA, the CDR3 is TGTGCCAGTAGTATAGATATTGGGGGGTTTCAAGAGACCCAGTACTTC.

V gene TRBV5-1 combines with J gene TRBJ1-2; D is unresolved. V was clipped by 4 bases and J by 3 bases, with 13 bases between them. Germline loops: CDR1 SGHRS, CDR2 YFSETQ. This CDR3 has 14 residues. CDR3 nucleotides: TGCGCCAGCAGCCCAGCTGACCCCCACTATGGCTACACCTTC. This translates into CASSPADPHYGYTF.

The chain combines TRBV11-2 with TRBJ2-2; 7 bases fit TRBD1. CDR1 SGHAT and CDR2 FQNNGV come from the germline V gene. CDR3 length: 14 residues. Trimming took 4 bases from V and 6 from J; bases not matched to a gene: 5. CDR3 nucleotide sequence: TGTGCCAGCAGCTCACAGGGGTCCGCCGGGGAGCTGTTTTTT. It codes for CASSSQGSAGELFF.

The chain employs TRBV7-9 and TRBJ2-1; 7 bases agree with TRBD2. The ends lost 3 bases at V and 5 bases at J; junction bases unmatched: 4. This CDR3 contains 14 residues. Germline V gives CDR1 SEHNR, CDR2 FQNEAQ (reference sequence). CDR3 amino acids: CASSLAGRDNEQFF. CDR3 nucleotides: TGTGCCAGCAGCTTGGCGGGGAGGGACAATGAGCAGTTCTTC.

The CDR3 spells CASSLGSGSFYEQYF. CDR3 nucleotide sequence: TGTGCCAGCAGCTTAGGTAGCGGGAGTTTCTACGAGCAGTACTTC. The rearrangement uses TRBV7-8 and TRBJ2-7; 9 bases map to TRBD2. The CDR3 consists of 15 residues. After removal of 1 base from V and 3 bases from J, the junction contained 4 bases not matched to a gene. Germline V CDR1 and CDR2: SGHVS, FQNEAQ.

The chain carries TRBV19 and TRBJ2-3, with D perhaps assigned TRBD1 or TRBD2 (6 bases each). The V gene's germline CDR1 is LNHDA and CDR2 SQIVND (reference sequence). The CDR3 length is 13 residues. Trimming shortened V by 2 bases and J by 4 bases, and 7 bases separated the two germline ends. This CDR3 reads CASSIRGADTQYF. CDR3 coding DNA: TGTGCCAGTAGTATAAGGGGGGCAGATACGCAGTATTTT.

The rearrangement joins TRBV27 to TRBJ1-2; a weak D match, TRBD1 (5 bases). The germline V gene encodes CDR1 MNHEY and CDR2 SMNVEV (reference sequence). V was shortened by 4 bases and J by 4 bases, with 13 bases between the two germline ends. The CDR3 loop spans 14 amino acids. CDR3 sequence: CASSSRVGVYGYTF. The CDR3 region has the DNA TGTGCCAGCAGTTCCCGGGTAGGGGTCTATGGCTACACCTTC.

V gene TRBV19 combines with J gene TRBJ2-3; D is perhaps TRBD1 (6 bases). The CDR3 runs to 15 residues. Trimming removed 5 bases from V and 7 bases from J, with 19 bases in between. CDR1 and CDR2 (germline): LNHDA, SQIVND (reference sequence). The CDR3 spells CASSSGSQGQNTQYF. The CDR3 coding sequence is TGTGCCAGTAGTTCAGGATCCCAGGGACAAAATACGCAGTATTTT.

The chain has TRBV19 and TRBJ2-5; 9 nucleotides agree with TRBD2. The V segment lost 3 bases and the J segment 5 bases; nucleotides outside the gene matches: 16. Germline assignment: CDR1 LNHDA and CDR2 SQIVND (reference sequence). The CDR3 runs to 18 residues. In DNA, the CDR3 is TGTGCCAGTAGTATTCCCCCAAAGGCCGCGGGGGGGCGGGAGACCCAGTACTTC. This codes for CASSIPPKAAGGRETQYF. The full variable domain, completed using reference TRBV19 and TRBJ2-5, is DGGITQSPKYLFRKEGQNVTLSCEQNLNHDAMYWYRQDPGQGLRLIYYSQIVNDFQKGDIAEGYSVSREKKESFPLTVTSAQKNPTAFYLCASSIPPKAAGGRETQYFGPGTRLLVL.

This clone showed up just a few times. The DNA for the CDR3 is TGTGCCAGCGGCGGGAGATCGAACACCGGGGAGCTGTTTTTT. Translated: CASGGRSNTGELFF. The rearrangement joins TRBV7-9 to TRBJ2-2, with TRBD2 matching 7 bases. With V trimmed by 8 bases and J by 0 bases, 3 bases remained unmatched. Germline V CDR1 and CDR2: SEHNR, FQNEAQ (reference sequence). The CDR3 is 14 amino acids.

The chain links TRBV5-6 to TRBJ1-2; no reliable D call. CDR1 is SGHDT, CDR2 YYEEEE, per germline. The CDR3 totals 12 residues. V was clipped by 3 bases and J by 8 bases, with 11 bases between them. CDR3 loop: CASSSRAWGYTF. CDR3 nucleotide sequence: TGTGCCAGCAGCTCGAGGGCTTGGGGCTACACCTTC. Looking up the rest from reference TRBV5-6 and TRBJ1-2 gives the full variable domain: DAGVTQSPTHLIKTRGQQVTLRCSPKSGHDTVSWYQQALGQGPQFIFQYYEEEERQRGNFPDRFSGHQFPNYSSELNVNALLLGDSALYLCASSSRAWGYTFGSGTRLTVV.

The chain uses TRBV19 and TRBJ2-6, with no clear D. In germline, CDR1 is LNHDA, CDR2 SQIVND (reference sequence). The CDR3 extends over 9 amino acids. V was pared by 8 bases and J by 12 bases, with 5 bases between. CDR3 in DNA: TGTGCCAGTGGATTCGTCCTGACTTTC. It specifies CASGFVLTF.

This chain joins TRBV28 and TRBJ1-6, with D tentatively TRBD1 (5 bases). The CDR3 has 14 residues. CDR1 MDHEN and CDR2 SYDVKM come from the germline V gene. Trimming stripped 5 bases from V and 8 bases from J, with 13 bases between. CDR3: CASSERGVYSPLHF. In nucleotides, the CDR3 is TGTGCCAGCAGTGAAAGGGGAGTGTATTCACCCCTCCACTTT.

The rearrangement uses TRBV28 and TRBJ1-5; D gene ambiguous. This CDR3 comprises 14 residues. V shed 1 base and J shed 2 bases, with 6 bases lying between them. Germline V lookup: CDR1 MDHEN, CDR2 SYDVKM. The DNA for the CDR3 is TGTGCCAGCAGTTTATCGGCTGGCAATCAGCCCCAGCATTTT. As protein: CASSLSAGNQPQHF. Full variable domain (missing parts from reference TRBV28 and TRBJ1-5): DVKVTQSSRYLVKRTGEKVFLECVQDMDHENMFWYRQDPGLGLRLIYFSYDVKMKEKGDIPEGYSVSREKKERFSLILESASTNQTSMYLCASSLSAGNQPQHFGDGTRLSIL.

This rearrangement joins TRBV18 to TRBJ2-1, with 7 bases matching TRBD1. Germline V gives CDR1 KGHSH, CDR2 LQKENI. The V and J ends lost 1 base and 8 bases, in that order; junction bases with no gene match: 5. The CDR3 loop spans 14 amino acids. CDR3: CASSPQLTGDEQFF. DNA of the CDR3: TGTGCCAGCTCACCACAGCTCACAGGGGATGAGCAGTTCTTC. The full variable domain, in which reference TRBV18 and TRBJ2-1 provide the parts outside the CDR3, is NAGVMQNPRHLVRRRGQEARLRCSPMKGHSHVYWYRQLPEEGLKFMVYLQKENIIDESGMPKERFSAEFPKEGPSILRIQQVVRGDSAAYFCASSPQLTGDEQFFGPGTRLTVL.

The gene calls are TRBV2 and TRBJ2-7, with 8 bases fitting TRBD1. The germline V gene encodes CDR1 SNHLY and CDR2 FYNNEI. V lost 7 bases to trimming and J lost 0 bases; unmatched junction nucleotides: 11. The CDR3 runs to 16 residues. The CDR3, as DNA: TGTGCCAGCAAACCCCCAGGGGGCCTCTTCTCCTACGAGCAGTACTTC. It specifies CASKPPGGLFSYEQYF. Based on the CDR3 plus reference TRBV2 and TRBJ2-7, the full variable domain is EPEVTQTPSHQVTQMGQEVILRCVPISNHLYFYWYRQILGQKVEFLVSFYNNEISEKSEIFDDQFSVERPDGSNFTLKIRSTKLEDSAMYFCASKPPGGLFSYEQYFGPGTRLTVT.

The J gene is TRBJ2-1, the V gene TRBV11-2; no clear D gene. CDR1 SGHAT and CDR2 FQNNGV come from the germline V gene. The CDR3 is 12 residues long. Between the trimmed V and J ends, which lost 3 bases and 9 bases, there was a span of 9 bases. CDR3 loop: CASSFRVGEQFF. The DNA for the CDR3 is TGTGCCAGCAGCTTTAGAGTGGGTGAGCAGTTCTTC.

The V and J genes are TRBV19 and TRBJ2-7; no reliable D call. Germline CDR1 and CDR2: LNHDA and SQIVND (reference sequence). The V and J ends lost 1 base and 6 bases respectively, with 10 bases between them. The length of the CDR3 is 13 residues. For the CDR3, the DNA is TGTGCCAGTAGTATAGGTCAGCTCTCCGAGCAGTACTTC. It specifies CASSIGQLSEQYF.

This chain links TRBV7-3 with TRBJ1-3; 8 bases agree with TRBD1. J lost 0 bases, V lost 3 bases, and 4 bases had no gene match. The germline gives CDR1 SGHTA, CDR2 FQGTGA. The CDR3 runs 16 residues. CDR3 DNA: TGTGCCAGCAGCTTGACAGGGGCGAGCTCTGGAAACACCATATATTTT. It codes for CASSLTGASSGNTIYF. Looking up the rest from reference TRBV7-3 and TRBJ1-3 gives the full variable domain: GAGVSQTPSNKVTEKGKYVELRCDPISGHTALYWYRQSLGQGPEFLIYFQGTGAADDSGLPNDRFFAVRPEGSVSTLKIQRTERGDSAVYLCASSLTGASSGNTIYFGEGSWLTVV.

The chain combines TRBV9 with TRBJ2-2; 13 bases align to TRBD2. The CDR3 runs to 18 residues. The junction had 5 bases not matched to a gene; V was cut back by 3 bases and J by 0 bases. The germline V gene encodes CDR1 SGDLS and CDR2 YYNGEE. The CDR3 region is CASSAGTSGNANTGELFF. The DNA of the CDR3 is TGTGCCAGCAGCGCAGGGACTAGCGGGAACGCGAACACCGGGGAGCTGTTTTTT.

The gene calls are TRBV7-9 and TRBJ1-5; D unresolved. This CDR3 is built from 14 residues. Germline V gives CDR1 SEHNR, CDR2 FQNEAQ (reference sequence). The V gene lost 7 bases and the J gene lost 0 bases, with 10 bases spanning the gap. The CDR3 DNA reads as TGTGCCAGCACCCTTGAGGGTAGCAATCAGCCCCAGCATTTT. This sequence encodes CASTLEGSNQPQHF.

This sequence joins TRBV29-1 and TRBJ1-3; D is unclear. Germline V CDR1 and CDR2: SQVTM, ANQGSEA. CDR3 length: 13 amino acids. Trimming shortened V by 4 bases and J by 4 bases, and 11 bases separated the two germline ends. The CDR3 coding sequence is TGCAGCGTTGGATCGGGAACAGGAAACACCATATATTTT. Protein product: CSVGSGTGNTIYF.